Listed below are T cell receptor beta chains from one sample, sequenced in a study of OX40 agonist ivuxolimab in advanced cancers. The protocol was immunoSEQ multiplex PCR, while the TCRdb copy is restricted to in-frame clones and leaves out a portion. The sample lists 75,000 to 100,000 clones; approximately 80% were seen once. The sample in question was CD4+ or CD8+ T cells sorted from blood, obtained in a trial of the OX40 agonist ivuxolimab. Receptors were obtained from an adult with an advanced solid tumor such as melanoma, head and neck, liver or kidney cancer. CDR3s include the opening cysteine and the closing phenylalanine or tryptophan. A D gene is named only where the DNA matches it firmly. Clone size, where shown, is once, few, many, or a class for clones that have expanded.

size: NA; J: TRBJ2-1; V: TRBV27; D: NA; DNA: TGTGCCAGCAGTCCCTCTTCGGACAATGAGCAGTTCTTC; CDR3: CASSPSSDNEQFF
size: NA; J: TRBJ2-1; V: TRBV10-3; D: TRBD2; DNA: TGTGCCATCAGTTCTCTAGCGGGAGATTACAATGAGCAGTTCTTC; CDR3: CAISSLAGDYNEQFF
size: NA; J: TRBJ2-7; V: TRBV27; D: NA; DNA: TGTGCCAGCAGTTTAGCAGGACGGGGGTCCTACGAGCAGTACTTC; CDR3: CASSLAGRGSYEQYF
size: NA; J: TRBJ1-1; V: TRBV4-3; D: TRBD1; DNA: TGCGCCAGCAGCCAAGAGGCCAGGGGGTGGGACACTGAAGCTTTCTTT; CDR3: CASSQEARGWDTEAFF
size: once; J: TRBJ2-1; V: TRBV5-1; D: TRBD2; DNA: TGCGCCAGCAGCTTGGCTAGCGGGAGAGGGAATGAGCAGTTCTTC; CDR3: CASSLASGRGNEQFF
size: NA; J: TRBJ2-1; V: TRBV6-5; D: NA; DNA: TGTGCCAGCAGTTACGGGGAGGAGGTCTACAATGAGCAGTTCTTC; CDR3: CASSYGEEVYNEQFF
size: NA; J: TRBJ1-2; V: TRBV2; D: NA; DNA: TGTGCCAGCAAACCGGACAGCTATGGCTACACCTTC; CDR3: CASKPDSYGYTF
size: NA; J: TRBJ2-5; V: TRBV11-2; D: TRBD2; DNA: TGTGCCAGCAGCTCCCCGGGACTAGCGGGAGAAGAGACCCAGTACTTC; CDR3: CASSSPGLAGEETQYF
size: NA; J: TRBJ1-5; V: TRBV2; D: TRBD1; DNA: TGTGCCTCCTCGACAGGGGGCGCGGGGAATCAGCCCCAGCATTTT; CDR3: CASSTGGAGNQPQHF
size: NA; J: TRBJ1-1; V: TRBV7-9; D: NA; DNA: TGTGCCAGCAGCTTAGCGGGCGGGCACACTGAAGCTTTCTTT; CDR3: CASSLAGGHTEAFF
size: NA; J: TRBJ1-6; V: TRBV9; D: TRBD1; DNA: TGTGCCAGCAGCGTGGGCCGGGACAGAAATTCACCCCTCCACTTT; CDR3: CASSVGRDRNSPLHF
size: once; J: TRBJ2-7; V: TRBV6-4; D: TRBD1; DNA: TGTGCCAGCAGTGACGCAGGGGGACGCTACGAGCAGTACTTC; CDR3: CASSDAGGRYEQYF
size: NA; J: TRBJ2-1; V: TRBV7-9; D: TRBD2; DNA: TGTGCCAGCAGCTTTGTCGGGGGGGCCGGAGTTGAGCAGTTCTTC; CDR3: CASSFVGGAGVEQFF
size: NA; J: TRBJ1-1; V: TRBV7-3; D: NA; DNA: TGTGCCAGCAGTTCCGGGGCATTGAACACTGAAGCTTTCTTT; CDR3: CASSSGALNTEAFF
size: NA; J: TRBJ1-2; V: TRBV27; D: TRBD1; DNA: TGTGCCAGCAGTCTTCGGGCAGGGGGCTACTATGGCTACACCTTC; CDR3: CASSLRAGGYYGYTF
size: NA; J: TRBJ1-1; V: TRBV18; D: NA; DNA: TGTGCCAGCTCACTACAGGGCGGGAACACTGAAGCTTTCTTT; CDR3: CASSLQGGNTEAFF
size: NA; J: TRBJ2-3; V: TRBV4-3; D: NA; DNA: TGCGCCAGCAGCGCAAGAGAGGGTATTGGAGATACGCAGTATTTT; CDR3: CASSAREGIGDTQYF
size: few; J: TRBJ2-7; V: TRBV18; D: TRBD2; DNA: TGTGCCAGCTCACCCAGCGGGGGACCTGAAGAGCAGTACTTC; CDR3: CASSPSGGPEEQYF
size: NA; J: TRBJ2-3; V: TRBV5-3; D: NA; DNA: TGTGCCAGCAGCGTGGAGCGCACAGATACGCAGTATTTT; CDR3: CASSVERTDTQYF
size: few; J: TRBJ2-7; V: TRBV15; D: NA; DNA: TGTGCCACCAGCAGAGATAGAGTACGGGAGCAGTACTTC; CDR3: CATSRDRVREQYF
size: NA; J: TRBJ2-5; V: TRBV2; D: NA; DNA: TGTGCCAGCAGTCCCGGGACACTGTACCAAGAGACCCAGTACTTC; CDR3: CASSPGTLYQETQYF
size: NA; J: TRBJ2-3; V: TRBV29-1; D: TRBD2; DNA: TGCAGCGTTGAAGACCCGGGACTAACCGACACAGATACGCAGTATTTT; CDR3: CSVEDPGLTDTDTQYF
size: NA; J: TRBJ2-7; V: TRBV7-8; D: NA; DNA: TGTGCCAGCATGACCCGGGACTCCCCCTACGAGCAGTACTTC; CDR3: CASMTRDSPYEQYF
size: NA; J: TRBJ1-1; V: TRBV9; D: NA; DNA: TGTGCCAGCAGCGAGACCCAGAACACTGAAGCTTTCTTT; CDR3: CASSETQNTEAFF
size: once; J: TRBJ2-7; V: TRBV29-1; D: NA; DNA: TGCAGCGTTGAAATGAGGGGCGAAGACCCCTACGAGCAGTACTTC; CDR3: CSVEMRGEDPYEQYF